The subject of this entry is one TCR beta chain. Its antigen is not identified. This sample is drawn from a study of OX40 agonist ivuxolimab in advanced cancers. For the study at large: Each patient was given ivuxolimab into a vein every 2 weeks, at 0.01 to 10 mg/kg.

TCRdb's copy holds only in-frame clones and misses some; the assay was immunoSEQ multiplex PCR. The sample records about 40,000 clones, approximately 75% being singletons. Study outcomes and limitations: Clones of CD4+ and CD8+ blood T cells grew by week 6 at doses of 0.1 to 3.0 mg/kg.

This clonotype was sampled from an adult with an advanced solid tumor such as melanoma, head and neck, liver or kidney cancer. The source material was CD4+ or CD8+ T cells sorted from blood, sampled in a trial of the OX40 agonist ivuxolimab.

The CDR3 reads CASSYSIRADTQYF. Written as DNA, the CDR3 is TGTGCCAGCAGTTACTCGATTCGGGCAGATACGCAGTATTTT. The chain links TRBV6-5 to TRBJ2-3; D remains ambiguous. There are 14 residues in the CDR3. CDR1 and CDR2 (germline): MNHEY, SVGAGI. Trimming took 0 bases from V and 4 from J, leaving 8 bases between them.